Listed below are T cell receptor beta chains from one sample, sequenced in a study of vaccination effects on CD4 cells after COVID-19. These receptors are not linked to any known antigen. Produced via immunoSEQ multiplex PCR; TCRdb's table is partial and in-frame only. The sample has about 79,000 clones, about 74% seen once. Sequenced material: CD4+ T cells from PBMCs cultured with HCoV-229E spike peptides, taken before COVID-19 vaccination. The receptors shown here come from a human donor who received a COVID-19 vaccine. CDR3s include the opening cysteine and the closing phenylalanine or tryptophan. The D gene is left open where the match is weak. Some rows mark clone size as missing; the rest say once, few, many or name a class of expanded clone.

J: TRBJ2-1; V: TRBV7-3; D: TRBD2; size: .; DNA: TGTGCCAGCAGCTTAGGAGCGGGGGGGTACGATGAGCAGTTCTTC; CDR3: CASSLGAGGYDEQFF
J: TRBJ2-2; V: TRBV4-2; D: .; size: few; DNA: TGTGCCAGCAGCCAAGATCCTGGCATGAACACCGGGGAGCTGTTTTTT; CDR3: CASSQDPGMNTGELFF
J: TRBJ1-1; V: TRBV23-1; D: .; size: .; DNA: TGCGCCAGCAGTCAGAAGAACACTGAAGCTTTCTTT; CDR3: CASSQKNTEAFF
J: TRBJ1-4; V: TRBV5-1; D: .; size: .; DNA: TGCGCCAGCAGCTTTAGGAGTGAGCTGGGAGAAAAACTGTTTTTT; CDR3: CASSFRSELGEKLFF
J: TRBJ1-1; V: TRBV23-1; D: .; size: .; DNA: TGCGCCAGCGGCCTTACACCGGGGGCGTTGAGGACTGAAGCTTTCTTT; CDR3: CASGLTPGALRTEAFF
J: TRBJ2-1; V: TRBV5-1; D: .; size: .; DNA: TGCGCCAGCAGCTTGGACCAGCCCTACAATGAGCAGTTCTTC; CDR3: CASSLDQPYNEQFF
J: TRBJ1-5; V: TRBV6-2/TRBV6-3; D: .; size: once; DNA: TGTGCCAGCAGTTACGGGGGAGGTGGAGGTCAGCCCCAGCATTTT; CDR3: CASSYGGGGGQPQHF
J: TRBJ2-2; V: TRBV9; D: TRBD1; size: .; DNA: TGTGCCAGCAGCCCTCAGGGGGCGGTCACCGGGGAGCTGTTTTTT; CDR3: CASSPQGAVTGELFF
J: TRBJ2-1; V: TRBV19; D: .; size: .; DNA: TGTGCCAGTAGCTCCTATGGGGGGGCCGTAAATGAGCAGTTCTTC; CDR3: CASSSYGGAVNEQFF
J: TRBJ2-1; V: TRBV3-1/TRBV3-2; D: .; size: .; DNA: TGTGCCAGCAGCCGCAAACCGGGACGAGAGCAGTTCTTC; CDR3: CASSRKPGREQFF
J: TRBJ2-1; V: TRBV11-2; D: TRBD2; size: .; DNA: TGTGCCAGCAGCTTTTTAGCGGGGGGGCAGACTGAGCAGTTCTTC; CDR3: CASSFLAGGQTEQFF
J: TRBJ2-1; V: TRBV2; D: TRBD2; size: .; DNA: TGTGCCAGCAGTGAAGCGAGGGCCGGGACTAGTTCCGTCGATGAGCAGTTCTTC; CDR3: CASSEARAGTSSVDEQFF
J: TRBJ2-5; V: TRBV7-9; D: .; size: few; DNA: TGTGCCAGCAGCCTCGGGACGGCCTACCAAGAGACCCAGTACTTC; CDR3: CASSLGTAYQETQYF
J: TRBJ2-6; V: TRBV3-1/TRBV3-2; D: .; size: .; DNA: TGTGCCAGCTCCGGTGTCGGGGCCAACGTCCTGACTTTC; CDR3: CASSGVGANVLTF
J: TRBJ1-2; V: TRBV10-1; D: TRBD1; size: .; DNA: TGCGCCAGCAGTAAAGGACAGGGGAACTATGGCTACACCTTC; CDR3: CASSKGQGNYGYTF
J: TRBJ1-6; V: TRBV18; D: .; size: .; DNA: TGTGCCAGCTCACCACTCCTTCATTCAACCCATTCTACAAACTTTTCACCCCTCCACTTT; CDR3: CASSPLLHSTHSTNFSPLHF
J: TRBJ2-5; V: TRBV4-1; D: .; size: .; DNA: TGCGCCAGCAGCCAAGCCCCCCGGGTAGGGGAGACCCAGTACTTC; CDR3: CASSQAPRVGETQYF
J: TRBJ1-1; V: TRBV12-5; D: .; size: .; DNA: TGTGCTAGTGGTTTGCAGGGGAACACTGAAGCTTTCTTT; CDR3: CASGLQGNTEAFF
J: TRBJ1-4; V: TRBV27; D: TRBD1; size: .; DNA: TGTGCCAGCAGTTCCCGGGGACAGGGGAAGAATGAAAAACTGTTTTTT; CDR3: CASSSRGQGKNEKLFF
J: TRBJ2-6; V: TRBV19; D: .; size: .; DNA: TGTGCCAGTAGTATAGTTAACTCTGGGGCCAACGTCCTGACTTTC; CDR3: CASSIVNSGANVLTF
J: TRBJ1-1; V: TRBV14; D: .; size: .; DNA: TGTGCCAGCAGCCAAGGAGGTTACACTGAAGCTTTCTTT; CDR3: CASSQGGYTEAFF
J: TRBJ1-6; V: TRBV7-9; D: TRBD1; size: .; DNA: TGTGCCAGCAGCTTAGTATTACAGGGGGCATTCTCCTATAATTCACCCCTCCACTTT; CDR3: CASSLVLQGAFSYNSPLHF
J: TRBJ1-1; V: TRBV2; D: .; size: .; DNA: TGTGCCAGCAGTGAACGGTCCGGCACTCCGAACACTGAAGCTTTCTTT; CDR3: CASSERSGTPNTEAFF
J: TRBJ1-2; V: TRBV5-1; D: .; size: .; DNA: TGCGCCAGCAGCACCGATAACTATGGCTACACCTTC; CDR3: CASSTDNYGYTF
J: TRBJ1-4; V: TRBV29-1; D: .; size: .; DNA: TGCAGCGTAACCTACAGCGCAACTAATGAAAAACTGTTTTTT; CDR3: CSVTYSATNEKLFF
J: TRBJ1-5; V: TRBV4-2; D: .; size: .; DNA: TGTGCCAGCAGCCAATCAGGGTTTGCTCAGCCCCAGCATTTT; CDR3: CASSQSGFAQPQHF
J: TRBJ2-1; V: TRBV7-2; D: .; size: .; DNA: TGTGCCAGCAGCACCGGGTTTGGTCAGTTCTTC; CDR3: CASSTGFGQFF
J: TRBJ1-6; V: TRBV5-4; D: .; size: .; DNA: TGTGCCAGCAGCCTGACATTTGGCAATTCACCCCTCCACTTT; CDR3: CASSLTFGNSPLHF
J: TRBJ1-2; V: TRBV5-4; D: TRBD1; size: few; DNA: TGTGCCAGCAGCTTGGTAACAGGGGGCGCAGCTGGCTACACCTTC; CDR3: CASSLVTGGAAGYTF
J: TRBJ1-3; V: TRBV4-3; D: .; size: .; DNA: TGCGCCAGCAGCCAAGCCCCCGGGACGAGAGGAAACACCATATATTTT; CDR3: CASSQAPGTRGNTIYF
J: TRBJ2-3; V: TRBV24-1; D: TRBD1; size: .; DNA: TGTGCCACCAGTGATTGGGACAGGTCCACCACAGATACGCAGTATTTT; CDR3: CATSDWDRSTTDTQYF